One sample yielded the 20 T cell receptor beta chains listed below, sequenced in a study of T cell responses to AZD1222 COVID-19 vaccine (dated by TCRdb to about 2021). The library was obtained by the immunoSEQ multiplex PCR assay. As stored in TCRdb, this immuneACCESS dataset retains in-frame rearrangements with V and J assigned. A fraction of the clones does not appear; measured against another copy, unresolved V genes explain less than half of the discrepancy, and the remainder lacks a known reason. The sample table holds 150,000 or so clones, of which around 91% were seen once. The ten largest clones add up to around 6.3% of the sample. This sample's time point label indicates: about 28 days (+/-7) after the second vaccine dose. Sequenced here: peripheral blood, sampled 28 days after the second AZD1222 dose. The receptors shown here come from an adult who received the AZD1222 COVID-19 vaccine.

This clone was detected once. This same CDR3 is encoded by further DNA sequences in the sample. This rearrangement joins TRBV12-3 or TRBV12-4 to TRBJ1-5; D unresolved. V lost 3 bases and J 1 base, leaving 1 base between the germline ends. The CDR3 is made up of 12 amino acids. This CDR3 is CASSFSNQPQHF. The DNA for the CDR3 is TGTGCCAGCAGTTTCAGCAATCAGCCCCAGCATTTT.

The rearrangement links TRBV5-1 to TRBJ1-6; 7 bases fit TRBD1. The CDR3 extends over 14 amino acids. V was clipped by 4 bases and J by 6 bases; unmatched bases: 4. Germline V lookup: CDR1 SGHRS, CDR2 YFSETQ. CDR3 amino acids: CASSTGDSNSPLHF. CDR3 in DNA: TGCGCCAGCAGCACCGGGGACAGTAATTCACCCCTCCACTTT.

This chain uses TRBV2 with TRBJ1-2, with D possibly TRBD1 on 6 matching bases. Germline V gene sequence: CDR1 SNHLY, CDR2 FYNNEI. The CDR3 covers 15 residues. Trimming left V 2 bases short and J 4 bases short, with 14 bases between. DNA for the CDR3: TGTGCCAGCAGTGAAAGGGGGGCTGTGGGCTATGGCTACACCTTC. Translation gives CASSERGAVGYGYTF. The full variable domain, with the rest looked up from reference TRBV2 and TRBJ1-2, is EPEVTQTPSHQVTQMGQEVILRCVPISNHLYFYWYRQILGQKVEFLVSFYNNEISEKSEIFDDQFSVERPDGSNFTLKIRSTKLEDSAMYFCASSERGAVGYGYTFGSGTRLTVV.

There are a few counts of this clone. The genes are TRBV7-2 and TRBJ1-2; 10 bases align to TRBD1. V trimming: 4 bases; J trimming: 1 base; junction bases outside the gene matches: 6. This CDR3 comprises 16 residues. The germline V gene has CDR1 SGHTA and CDR2 FQGNSA. CDR3 coding DNA: TGTGCCAGCAGCTCGACAGGGGGCGCGTTTAACTATGGCTACACCTTC. This sequence encodes CASSSTGGAFNYGYTF. Using reference TRBV7-2 and TRBJ1-2 for the parts outside the CDR3, the full variable domain is GAGVSQSPSNKVTEKGKDVELRCDPISGHTALYWYRQSLGQGLEFLIYFQGNSAPDKSGLPSDRFSAERTGGSVSTLTIQRTQQEDSAVYLCASSSTGGAFNYGYTFGSGTRLTVV.

This clone was counted once. The V gene is TRBV5-1, the J gene TRBJ1-2, with D perhaps TRBD1 (5 bases). V lost 4 bases and J lost 8, with 24 bases in between. The CDR3 has 16 residues. In germline, CDR1 is SGHRS, CDR2 YFSETQ. CDR3 sequence reads: CASSQTAGLTLEGYTF. For the CDR3, the DNA is TGCGCCAGCAGCCAGACAGCGGGACTGACTTTGGAGGGCTACACCTTC.

The genes are TRBV28 and TRBJ2-7; 8 nucleotides line up with TRBD2. CDR1 and CDR2 (germline): MDHEN, SYDVKM. The ends lost 2 bases at V and 2 bases at J; junction bases unmatched: 5. This CDR3 region has 15 residues. The CDR3 sequence: CASSLVRGGPYEQYF. The CDR3 DNA is TGTGCCAGCAGTTTAGTCCGCGGGGGGCCCTACGAGCAGTACTTC.

The rearrangement links TRBV28 to TRBJ1-4; TRBD1 matches 8 bases. Germline V gene sequence: CDR1 MDHEN, CDR2 SYDVKM. This CDR3 has 18 residues. After removal of 2 bases from V and 0 bases from J, the junction contained 8 bases not matched to a gene. The CDR3 DNA reads as TGTGCCAGCAGTTTAGCAGGGGGCGAAACCGCAACTAATGAAAAACTGTTTTTT. Translating it yields CASSLAGGETATNEKLFF. The variable domain in full, completed from reference TRBV28 and TRBJ1-4, reads DVKVTQSSRYLVKRTGEKVFLECVQDMDHENMFWYRQDPGLGLRLIYFSYDVKMKEKGDIPEGYSVSREKKERFSLILESASTNQTSMYLCASSLAGGETATNEKLFFGSGTQLSVL.

The chain combines TRBV7-2 with TRBJ2-5; 7 bases are a match to TRBD1. The CDR3 is 16 residues long. After removal of 0 bases from V and 4 bases from J, the junction contained 8 bases not matched to a gene. Germline assignment: CDR1 SGHTA and CDR2 FQGNSA. The CDR3 nucleotides read TGTGCCAGCAGCTTAGCGAGTAGGGGGCGCGGAGAGACCCAGTACTTC. This gives the protein CASSLASRGRGETQYF.

This clone was found many times. This sequence joins TRBV19 and TRBJ1-5; maybe TRBD1 (6 bases). Germline V CDR1 and CDR2: LNHDA, SQIVND (reference sequence). The CDR3 length is 16 residues. V was pared by 3 bases and J by 3 bases, with 15 bases between. The CDR3 DNA is TGTGCCAGTAGTATTCCGGGGGCCCATTACAATCAGCCCCAGCATTTT. This sequence encodes CASSIPGAHYNQPQHF.

The chain employs TRBV11-1 and TRBJ2-7; TRBD1 agrees at 7 bases. After removal of 2 bases from V and 0 bases from J, the junction contained 4 bases not matched to a gene. The germline V gene encodes CDR1 SGHAT and CDR2 FQDESV (reference sequence). This CDR3 is 15 amino acids long. For the CDR3, the DNA is TGTGCCAGCAGCTTAACGACAGGGCCCTCCTACGAGCAGTACTTC. This codes for CASSLTTGPSYEQYF.

This sequence joins TRBV25-1 and TRBJ2-1; TRBD1 is a possible D gene (6 bases). This CDR3 has 15 residues. Germline CDR1 reads MGHDK; CDR2 reads SYGVNS. V was shortened by 7 bases and J by 2 bases, with 15 bases between the two germline ends. CDR3 DNA: TGTGCCAGCATTCCCCGTACAGGGACCTACAATGAGCAGTTCTTC. Translation: CASIPRTGTYNEQFF. The full variable domain, completed using reference TRBV25-1 and TRBJ2-1, is EADIYQTPRYLVIGTGKKITLECSQTMGHDKMYWYQQDPGMELHLIHYSYGVNSTEKGDLSSESTVSRIRTEHFPLTLESARPSHTSQYLCASIPRTGTYNEQFFGPGTRLTVL.

This chain links TRBV19 with TRBJ1-5; D is unresolved. V was cut by 7 bases and J by 3 bases, with 13 bases left in between. Germline values: CDR1 LNHDA, CDR2 SQIVND (reference sequence). CDR3 length: 14 amino acids. CDR3 DNA sequence: TGTGCCAGTACCTTGATAGGGCACAATCAGCCCCAGCATTTT. Its protein product is CASTLIGHNQPQHF.

The V gene is TRBV6-5, the J gene TRBJ2-7; 7 positions agree with TRBD1. Germline CDR1 and CDR2: MNHEY and SVGAGI. The CDR3 contains 13 residues. With V trimmed by 9 bases and J by 6 bases, 11 bases remained unmatched. In DNA form, the CDR3 reads TGTGCCAGTCGACAGGGCGTTTTTTCCGAGCAGTACTTC. Protein sequence: CASRQGVFSEQYF.

The rearrangement joins TRBV28 to TRBJ1-4; D might be TRBD1 (5 bases). The CDR3 is made up of 16 amino acids. CDR1 and CDR2 from the germline V gene are MDHEN and SYDVKM. The V and J ends lost 7 bases and 5 bases respectively, with 20 bases between them. The CDR3 loop reads CASTSMGGVGNEKLFF. CDR3 bases: TGTGCCAGCACCTCTATGGGGGGTGTCGGGAATGAAAAACTGTTTTTT.

J is TRBJ1-6 and V is TRBV2, with D possibly TRBD1 on 6 matching bases. The germline gives CDR1 SNHLY, CDR2 FYNNEI. Trimming took off 4 bases at V and 8 bases at J, with 12 bases between the two ends. CDR3 length: 14 amino acids. CDR3 in DNA: TGTGCCAGCAGTGTGAACAGGGAACATTCACCCCTCCACTTT. Its translation is CASSVNREHSPLHF.

This sequence joins TRBV30 and TRBJ1-4; no clear D. The CDR3 contains 13 residues. V was shortened by 0 bases and J by 6 bases, with 8 bases between the two germline ends. The germline gives CDR1 GTSNPN, CDR2 SVGIG (reference sequence). In DNA form, the CDR3 reads TGTGCCTGGAGTGTGATGTTGGATGAAAAACTGTTTTTT. Translating it yields CAWSVMLDEKLFF. Looking up the rest from reference TRBV30 and TRBJ1-4 gives the full variable domain: SQTIHQWPATLVQPVGSPLSLECTVEGTSNPNLYWYRQAAGRGLQLLFYSVGIGQISSEVPQNLSASRPQDRQFILSSKKLLLSDSGFYLCAWSVMLDEKLFFGSGTQLSVL.

The rearrangement uses TRBV28 and TRBJ1-2; the D gene is possibly TRBD1 (6 bases). The CDR3 covers 14 residues. The germline V and J ends were trimmed by 6 bases and 4 bases, with 15 bases remaining between them. The germline V gene has CDR1 MDHEN and CDR2 SYDVKM. CDR3 protein: CASSNREVGYGYTF. DNA of the CDR3: TGTGCCAGCAGCAACAGGGAGGTTGGCTATGGCTACACCTTC.

The chain uses TRBV10-2 and TRBJ2-1; D could derive from TRBD1 or TRBD2 (5 bases each). Trimming removed 2 bases at V and 12 bases at J, with 14 bases between. The CDR3 covers 13 residues. The germline V gene encodes CDR1 WSHSY and CDR2 SAAADI. The CDR3: CASSERGARGQFF. The CDR3 coding sequence is TGCGCCAGCAGTGAGCGGGGCGCAAGGGGGCAGTTCTTC.

The rearrangement uses TRBV28 and TRBJ2-7; 10 nucleotides line up with TRBD1. The V gene end was trimmed by 6 bases and the J gene end by 6 bases; junction bases not matched to a gene: 2. Germline V gene data show CDR1 as MDHEN and CDR2 as SYDVKM. CDR3 size: 12 residues. CDR3 nucleotides: TGTGCCAGCAGAAGACAGGGGGCCGAGCAGTACTTC. Its protein product is CASRRQGAEQYF.

This clone was recorded once. The chain joins TRBV20-1 to TRBJ1-3, with D tentatively TRBD1 (5 bases). Germline V CDR1 and CDR2: DFQATT, SNEGSKA (reference sequence). The CDR3 totals 15 residues. V lost 3 bases and J lost 0, with 12 bases in between. The CDR3 protein is CSASQGTYSGNTIYF. CDR3 DNA sequence: TGCAGTGCTAGTCAGGGTACCTACTCTGGAAACACCATATATTTT.